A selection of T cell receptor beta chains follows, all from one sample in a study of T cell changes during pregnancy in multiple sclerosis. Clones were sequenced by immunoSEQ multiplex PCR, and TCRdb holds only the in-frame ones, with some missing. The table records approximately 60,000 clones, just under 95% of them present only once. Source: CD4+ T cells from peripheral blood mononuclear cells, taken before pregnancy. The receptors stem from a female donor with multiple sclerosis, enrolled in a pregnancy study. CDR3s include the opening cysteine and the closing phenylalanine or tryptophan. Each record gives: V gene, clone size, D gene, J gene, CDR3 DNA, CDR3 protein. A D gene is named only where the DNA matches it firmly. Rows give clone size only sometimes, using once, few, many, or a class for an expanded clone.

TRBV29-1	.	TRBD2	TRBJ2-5	TGCAGCGTTGAGGGGGTATCTAGGGCGGGGACTAGCGGGGAACAAGAGACCCAGTACTTC	CSVEGVSRAGTSGEQETQYF
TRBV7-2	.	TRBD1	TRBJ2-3	TGTGCCAGCAGCCACTCCTGGACAGGGGTACGGGATACGCAGTATTTT	CASSHSWTGVRDTQYF
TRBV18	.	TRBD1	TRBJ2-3	TGTGCCAGCTCACCCAGGGACAGGGGATACACAGATACGCAGTATTTT	CASSPRDRGYTDTQYF
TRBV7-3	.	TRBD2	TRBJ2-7	TGTGCCAGCAGCCCGCTAGCGGGAGGGGACTACGAGCAGTACTTC	CASSPLAGGDYEQYF
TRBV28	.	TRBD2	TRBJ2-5	TGTGCCAGCAGTTTGACGTCTAGCGGGTACCAAGAGACCCAGTACTTC	CASSLTSSGYQETQYF
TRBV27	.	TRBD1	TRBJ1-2	TGTGCCAGCCGACGACAGGGCGAATATGGCTACACCTTC	CASRRQGEYGYTF
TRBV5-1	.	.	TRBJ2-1	TGCGCCAGCAGCCCCGGACTATACTCCCCCAATGAGCAGTTCTTC	CASSPGLYSPNEQFF
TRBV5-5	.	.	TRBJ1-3	TGTGCCAGCAGCTTGGGAACAGCTGTCTCTGGAAACACCATATATTTT	CASSLGTAVSGNTIYF
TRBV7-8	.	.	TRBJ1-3	TGTGCCAGCAGCTTAGGAACTTTTAGCTCTGGAAACACCATATATTTT	CASSLGTFSSGNTIYF
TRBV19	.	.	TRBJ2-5	TGTGCCAGTAGTCCGGGTCCCCTCCAAGAGACCCAGTACTTC	CASSPGPLQETQYF
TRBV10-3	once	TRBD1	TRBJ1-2	TGTGCCATCAGTGCGGGACAGGGGAATGGCTACACCTTC	CAISAGQGNGYTF
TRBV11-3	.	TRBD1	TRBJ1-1	TGTGCCAGCAGCTCCCGCCTCGATAGGACAGGGGGCTGGGTGGCTTTCTTT	CASSSRLDRTGGWVAFF
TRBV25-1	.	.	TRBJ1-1	TGTGCCAGCGGACCCCAGGGGAGAAACACTGAAGCTTTCTTT	CASGPQGRNTEAFF
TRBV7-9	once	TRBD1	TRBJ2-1	TGTGCCAGCAGCTTAACTACAGGGGCTAATGAGCAGTTCTTC	CASSLTTGANEQFF
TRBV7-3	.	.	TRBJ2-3	TGTGCCAGCAGCGGGGACTTTGGAGGCCCCTATACGCAGTATTTT	CASSGDFGGPYTQYF
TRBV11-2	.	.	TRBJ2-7	TGTGCCAGCAGCTTAGTGTGGGCTAGCGATACCTACGAGCAGTACTTC	CASSLVWASDTYEQYF
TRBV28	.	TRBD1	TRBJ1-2	TGTGCCAGCAGCTCCGGGGGACAGAGCTATGGCTACACCTTC	CASSSGGQSYGYTF
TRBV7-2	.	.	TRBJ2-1	TGTGCCAGCAGCTTCCAATGGGGAGCGCTCAGCTCCTACAATGAGCAGTTCTTC	CASSFQWGALSSYNEQFF
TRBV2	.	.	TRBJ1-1	TGTGCCAGCAGCGGGTCGCCTGAAGCTTTCTTT	CASSGSPEAFF
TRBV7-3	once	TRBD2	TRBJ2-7	TGTGCCAGCAGCGAGACTAGCGGGAGTTTCGACGAGCAGTACTTC	CASSETSGSFDEQYF
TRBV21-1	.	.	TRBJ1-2	TGTGCCAGCAGCATAAAAGCGGGACTTTCTGGCTACACCTTC	CASSIKAGLSGYTF
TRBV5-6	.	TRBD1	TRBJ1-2	TGTGCCAGCAGCACGGTTGACAGGGTAGATGGCTACACCTTC	CASSTVDRVDGYTF
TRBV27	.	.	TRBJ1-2	TGTGCCAGCAGTTTAACCAGAGGTCGGGATGGCTACACCTTC	CASSLTRGRDGYTF
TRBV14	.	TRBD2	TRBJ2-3	TGTGCCAGCAGCCCCCTGGGACTAGCAGGTGATACGCAGTATTTT	CASSPLGLAGDTQYF
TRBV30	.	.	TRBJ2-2	TGTGCCTGGAGTAGACAGCACACCGGGGAGCTGTTTTTT	CAWSRQHTGELFF
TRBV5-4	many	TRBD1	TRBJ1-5	TGTGCCAGCAGCCTGGACAGGGAAGTAGGTCAGCCCCAGCATTTT	CASSLDREVGQPQHF
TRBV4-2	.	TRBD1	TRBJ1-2	TGTGCCAGCAGCCAAGATTCGGCGGACAGGGGTTATGGCTACACCTTC	CASSQDSADRGYGYTF
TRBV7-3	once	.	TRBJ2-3	TGTGCCAGCAGCTTAATCGCACTAGCAGGCACAGATACGCAGTATTTT	CASSLIALAGTDTQYF
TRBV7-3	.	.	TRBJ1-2	TGTGCCAGCAGCTTAGGGGCAGACGGTGGCTACACCTTC	CASSLGADGGYTF
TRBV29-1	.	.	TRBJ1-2	TGCAGCGTTTTTGAGGGAGGGGCTGGCTACACCTTC	CSVFEGGAGYTF
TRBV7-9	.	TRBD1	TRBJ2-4	TGTGCCAGCAGCTTAGGGGAGACAGGGTCCTGCTTC	CASSLGETGSCF
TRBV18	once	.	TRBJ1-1	TGTGCCAGCACGTCACTCCGGGGGGAGGGTGAAGCTTTCTTT	CASTSLRGEGEAFF
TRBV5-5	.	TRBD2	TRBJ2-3	TGTGCCAGCAGCTTGTTGGCGGGAGGGGTCACAGATACGCAGTATTTT	CASSLLAGGVTDTQYF
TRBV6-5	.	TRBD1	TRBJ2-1	TGTGCCAGCAGCTACAGGGGGTCCTACAATGAGCAGTTCTTC	CASSYRGSYNEQFF
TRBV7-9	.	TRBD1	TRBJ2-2	TGTGCCAGCAGCCTTAGGACAGGCGGAACCGGGGAGCTGTTTTTT	CASSLRTGGTGELFF
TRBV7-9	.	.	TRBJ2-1	TGTGCCAGCAGCCCTAAGAGGCTCTCCTACAATGAGCAGTTCTTC	CASSPKRLSYNEQFF
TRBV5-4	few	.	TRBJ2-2	TGTGCCAGCAGCTTGGGAGGCACCGGGGAGCTGTTTTTT	CASSLGGTGELFF
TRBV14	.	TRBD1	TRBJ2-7	TGTGCCAGCAGTCAAGAACAGGGGGCCCTCTACGAGCAGTACTTC	CASSQEQGALYEQYF
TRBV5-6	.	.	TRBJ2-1	TGTGCCAGCAGCTTGGACCAGCGGCCCTCCTACAATGAGCAGTTCTTC	CASSLDQRPSYNEQFF
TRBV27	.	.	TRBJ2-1	TGTGCCAGCAGCAGGACCTACAATGAGCAGTTCTTC	CASSRTYNEQFF
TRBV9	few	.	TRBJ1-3	TGTGCCAGCAGCGTAGCAACCCTACAGGAAGGAAACACCATATATTTT	CASSVATLQEGNTIYF
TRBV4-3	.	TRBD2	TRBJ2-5	TGCGCCAGCAGCCAAGGAGTAACTAGCGGGCAAGAGACCCAGTACTTC	CASSQGVTSGQETQYF
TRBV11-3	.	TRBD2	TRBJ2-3	TGTGCCAGCAGCTCGACTAGCGAAAAGGCAGATACGCAGTATTTT	CASSSTSEKADTQYF
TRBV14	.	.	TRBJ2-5	TGTGCCAGCAGCTCCAGATATACAGAGACCCAGTACTTC	CASSSRYTETQYF
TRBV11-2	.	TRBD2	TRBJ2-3	TGTGCCAGCAGCTCATCAAGACTAGCAGGTCTCACAGATACGCAGTATTTT	CASSSSRLAGLTDTQYF
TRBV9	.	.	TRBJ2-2	TGTGCCAGCAGCGTAGATTTAGTCCCCGGGGAGCTGTTTTTT	CASSVDLVPGELFF
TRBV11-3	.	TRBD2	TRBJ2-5	TGTGCCAGCTGCACTAGCGGGAGTGAGACCCAGTACTTC	CASCTSGSETQYF
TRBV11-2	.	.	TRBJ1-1	TGTGCCAGCAGCCCTCAGGCGGGGGGCACTGAAGCTTTCTTT	CASSPQAGGTEAFF
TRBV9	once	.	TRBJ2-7	TGTGCCAGCAGTGTCGCCGGGGGTGGGGGATACGAGCAGTACTTC	CASSVAGGGGYEQYF
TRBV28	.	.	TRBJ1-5	TGTGCCAGCAGTTCCCCCAGACAGAATCAGCCCCAGCATTTT	CASSSPRQNQPQHF
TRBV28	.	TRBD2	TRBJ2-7	TGTGCCAGCAGCCCTGGGACTAGCGGGAAATACGAGCAGTACTTC	CASSPGTSGKYEQYF
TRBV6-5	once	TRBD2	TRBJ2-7	TGTGCCAGCAGTTACTCCGGAGGACTAGCGGCCTACGAGCAGTACTTC	CASSYSGGLAAYEQYF
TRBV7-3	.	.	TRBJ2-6	TGTGCCAGCAGCCAGGTCCGGGGCTCTGGGGCCAACGTCCTGACTTTC	CASSQVRGSGANVLTF
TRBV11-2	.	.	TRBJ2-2	TGTGCCAGCAGCTTCCGAGGGGGGGTAGCGAACACCGGGGAGCTGTTTTTT	CASSFRGGVANTGELFF
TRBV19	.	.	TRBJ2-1	TGTGCCAGTAGTATCTCGGGTCGGTACAATGAGCAGTTCTTC	CASSISGRYNEQFF
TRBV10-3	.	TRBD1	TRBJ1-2	TGTGCCATCAGTGATCCCACAGGGGCGAAGCGTGGCTACACCTTC	CAISDPTGAKRGYTF
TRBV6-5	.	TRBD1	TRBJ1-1	TGTGCCAGCAATTGGGACAGGGGGCAAGACACTGAAGCTTTCTTT	CASNWDRGQDTEAFF
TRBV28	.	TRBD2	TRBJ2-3	TGTGCCAGCAGTTTCTGGCGGGAGCCCCCAGATACGCAGTATTTT	CASSFWREPPDTQYF
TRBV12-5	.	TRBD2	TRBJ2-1	TGTGCTAGTGGTCCCCCGGTAGTAGCGGGAGGTCACAATGAGCAGTTCTTC	CASGPPVVAGGHNEQFF